One sample yielded the 5 T cell receptor beta chains listed below, sequenced in a study of early stage breast cancer tumors. Some clones are missing from TCRdb's copy, which holds only in-frame ones; the method was immunoSEQ multiplex PCR. The sample has roughly 40,000 clones, approximately 72% seen once. The sample taken for sequencing was blood. The receptors here all came from a person aged 50 to 59 with breast cancer.

This clone was counted ten times or more. The V gene is TRBV7-9, the J gene TRBJ1-3; TRBD1 might be the D (6 bases). CDR1 and CDR2 (germline): SEHNR, FQNEAQ (reference sequence). The CDR3 spans 15 residues. The V end lost 5 bases, the J end lost 2 bases, and 13 bases lay between the germline ends. The CDR3 sequence: CASSPSNRAGNTIYF. CDR3 DNA: TGTGCCAGCAGCCCCTCCAACAGGGCTGGAAACACCATATATTTT.

The J gene is TRBJ2-1, the V gene TRBV15; unclear D gene. Germline CDR1 reads LNHNV; CDR2 reads YYDKDF (reference sequence). The CDR3 totals 16 residues. V gave up 0 bases and J gave up 5 bases, with 14 bases separating them. CDR3 in amino acids: CATSRDSLVHNNEQFF. Written as DNA, the CDR3 is TGTGCCACCAGCAGAGATTCGCTGGTGCACAACAATGAGCAGTTCTTC. The full variable domain, its missing parts supplied by reference TRBV15 and TRBJ2-1, is DAMVIQNPRYQVTQFGKPVTLSCSQTLNHNVMYWYQQKSSQAPKLLFHYYDKDFNNEADTPDNFQSRRPNTSFCFLDIRSPGLGDTAMYLCATSRDSLVHNNEQFFGPGTRLTVL.

The sample holds one count of this clone. The chain is built from TRBV7-8 and TRBJ2-1; 9 bases are shared with TRBD1. Germline loops: CDR1 SGHVS, CDR2 FQNEAQ. Germline trimming cut 7 bases from V and 8 bases from J; bases unmatched to any gene: 12. The CDR3 is made up of 15 amino acids. The CDR3 region has the DNA TGTGCCAGCATCAACTCCGGGACAGGGATCGATGAGCAGTTCTTC. Its translation: CASINSGTGIDEQFF.

The rearrangement links TRBV7-2 to TRBJ2-3; perhaps TRBD1 as D (5 bases). Germline assignment: CDR1 SGHTA and CDR2 FQGNSA. V lost 5 bases and J 2 bases, leaving 8 bases between the germline ends. CDR3 length: 13 amino acids. The CDR3 DNA reads as TGTGCCAGCAGCCGACAGACCACAGATACGCAGTATTTT. It is translated as CASSRQTTDTQYF.

This clone was found once. The chain carries TRBV30 and TRBJ2-7; D may be TRBD1 or TRBD2 (5 bases each). Trimming took 0 bases from V and 3 from J, leaving 9 bases between them. CDR1 is GTSNPN, CDR2 SVGIG, per germline (reference sequence). CDR3 length: 13 residues. CDR3 protein: CAWSVRGGYEQYV. CDR3 coding DNA: TGTGCCTGGAGTGTACGTGGGGGCTACGAGCAGTACGTC.